This passage covers 31 T cell receptor beta chains from one sample sequenced in a study of response to subunit inactivated influenza vaccine. One entry per CDR3 protein, called by TCRdb with MiXCR from the RT-PCR reads. This table holds about 700,000 distinct CDR3 sequences, approximately 15% found once. The sample in question was PBMCs from blood, obtained 14 days before vaccination. These receptors were obtained from a man between 45 and 60 years old who received an inactivated influenza vaccine.

This clonotype was detected a few times. The J gene is TRBJ2-7, the V gene TRBV2; 10 nucleotides align to TRBD2. Germline assignment: CDR1 SNHLY and CDR2 FYNNEI. With V trimmed by 5 bases and J by 0 bases, 4 bases remained unmatched. The CDR3 runs to 15 residues. CDR3 amino acids: CASSISGGASYEQYF. CDR3 nucleotide sequence: TGTGCCAGCAGTATAAGCGGGGGGGCCTCCTACGAGCAGTACTTC.

V gene TRBV25-1 combines with J gene TRBJ2-3; 10 nucleotides align to TRBD2. This CDR3 spans 15 amino acids. Germline V gene sequence: CDR1 MGHDK, CDR2 SYGVNS. V lost 5 bases and J lost 1; bases outside the gene matches: 3. The DNA of the CDR3 is TGTGCCAGCAGTAACAGCGGGGGGGGCACAGATACGCAGTATTTT. It is translated as CASSNSGGGTDTQYF.

This clonotype was counted only a few times. The rearrangement joins TRBV10-3 to TRBJ2-1; 9 nucleotides agree with TRBD1. The CDR3 covers 15 residues. V gave up 2 bases and J gave up 4 bases; unmatched junction bases: 3. Germline CDR1 is ENHRY and CDR2 is SYGVKD. The DNA for the CDR3 is TGTGCCATCAGTGAGATAGGGACAGGGTACAATGAGCAGTTCTTC. This sequence encodes CAISEIGTGYNEQFF.

This clonotype came up a few times. The chain joins TRBV29-1 to TRBJ1-1; TRBD1 matches 10 bases. Per the germline V gene, CDR1 is SQVTM and CDR2 is ANQGSEA. The V segment lost 4 bases and the J segment 5 bases; nucleotides outside the gene matches: 4. The CDR3 has 13 amino acids. In DNA form, the CDR3 reads TGCAGCGTTGGGGGACAGGGGAGGACTGAAGCTTTCTTT. The encoded protein is CSVGGQGRTEAFF.

This clonotype was picked up a small number of times. This chain links TRBV28 with TRBJ2-7, with 12 bases lining up with TRBD1. This CDR3 has 15 residues. V was pared by 4 bases and J by 7 bases, with 8 bases of the junction left unmatched. Germline V gives CDR1 MDHEN, CDR2 SYDVKM. CDR3: CASSSTGTGGVEQYF. CDR3 coding DNA: TGTGCCAGCAGTTCTACCGGGACAGGGGGCGTGGAGCAGTACTTC.

This sequence joins TRBV6-2 or TRBV6-3 and TRBJ2-3; TRBD2 matches at 7 bases. The V and J ends lost 7 bases and 4 bases, in that order; junction bases with no gene match: 11. CDR3 size: 15 residues. Per germline, CDR1 MNHEY and CDR2 SVGEGT. The CDR3 region has the DNA TGTGCCAGCACCGCCCCATGGACTAGACCAGATACGCAGTATTTT. Protein product: CASTAPWTRPDTQYF.

The V gene is TRBV5-1, the J gene TRBJ2-7; D is undetermined. CDR1 and CDR2 from the germline V gene are SGHRS and YFSETQ. V gave up 3 bases and J gave up 0 bases, with 7 bases separating them. The CDR3 is 13 amino acids. CDR3 sequence (DNA): TGCGCCAGCAGCTGGCGGCACTCCTACGAGCAGTACTTC. It codes for CASSWRHSYEQYF.

This clonotype was picked up many times. One end of the junction varies from germline; a read error may be responsible. CDR3 in amino acids: CATSESQGARWNF. CDR3 DNA sequence: TGTGCCACCAGTGAATCCCAGGGGGCGCGGTGGAACTTC. This rearrangement joins TRBV24-1 to TRBJ2-1, with 8 bases aligning to TRBD1. This CDR3 is built from 13 residues. Germline V gene data show CDR1 as KGHDR and CDR2 as SFDVKD.

A few counts support this clonotype. This rearrangement joins TRBV3-1 to TRBJ2-2; D uncertain. CDR1 is LGHDT and CDR2 is YNNKEL in the germline V gene (reference sequence). This CDR3 is 14 amino acids long. V lost 4 bases to trimming and J lost 3 bases, with 9 bases between them. The DNA for the CDR3 is TGTGCCAGCAGCCCCCGGAGTTACACCGGGGAGCTGTTTTTT. Its protein is CASSPRSYTGELFF. Full variable domain (rest looked up from reference TRBV3-1 and TRBJ2-2): DTAVSQTPKYLVTQMGNDKSIKCEQNLGHDTMYWYKQDSKKFLKIMFSYNNKELIINETVPNRFSPKSPDKAHLNLHINSLELGDSAVYFCASSPRSYTGELFFGEGSRLTVL.

The sample holds many counts of this clonotype. This chain's CDR3 is CASTLLGVKGSYTF. CDR3 nucleotides: TGTGCCAGCACCTTACTAGGGGTAAAAGGAAGCTACACCTTC. The rearrangement uses TRBV12-3 or TRBV12-4 and TRBJ1-2; perhaps TRBD1 as D (5 bases). V lost 7 bases, J lost 9 bases, and 21 bases lay in between. The CDR3 runs to 14 residues.

V usage is TRBV11-2 and J usage is TRBJ2-3, with TRBD2 matching 14 bases. The length of the CDR3 is 17 residues. Unmatched junction bases numbered 4, after V lost 0 bases and J lost 5 bases. Germline CDR1 and CDR2: SGHAT and FQNNGV. CDR3 bases: TGTGCCAGCAGCTTAGAAAGGACTAGCGGGAGGTTAGATACGCAGTATTTT. Its protein is CASSLERTSGRLDTQYF.

This clonotype has more than one count but fewer than ten. This rearrangement joins TRBV19 to TRBJ2-2; 9 bases are shared with TRBD1. CDR1 and CDR2 (germline): LNHDA, SQIVND (reference sequence). The J segment lost 6 bases and the V segment lost 6 bases, leaving 11 bases of the junction unmatched. The CDR3 totals 16 residues. CDR3 sequence (DNA): TGTGCCAGTAGGGATCCCATACAGGGGGCCGCCGGGGAGCTGTTTTTT. Its translation: CASRDPIQGAAGELFF.

The chain employs TRBV29-1 and TRBJ2-1; tentatively, D is TRBD2 (6 bases). Trimming removed 7 bases from V and 0 bases from J, with 25 bases in between. This CDR3 is built from 18 residues. Germline values: CDR1 SQVTM, CDR2 ANQGSEA. In DNA, the CDR3 is TGCAGCGGCCGGGGGACTGACTCCTCTTTTAGCTCCTACAATGAGCAGTTCTTC. This encodes CSGRGTDSSFSSYNEQFF.

This sequence joins TRBV6-2 or TRBV6-3 and TRBJ1-6, with D maybe TRBD1 (5 bases). Germline-derived CDR1 and CDR2 are MNHEY and SVGEGT. The CDR3 consists of 15 residues. Trimming left V 4 bases short and J 7 bases short, with 14 bases between. The CDR3 sequence is CASSSPAGANSPLHF. The CDR3 DNA sequence: TGTGCCAGCAGTTCACCCGCCGGGGCGAATTCACCCCTCCACTTT.

This chain uses TRBV28 with TRBJ2-7; D is perhaps TRBD1 or TRBD2 (5 bases each). CDR3 length: 12 residues. Germline CDR1 and CDR2: MDHEN and SYDVKM. V was cut by 10 bases and J by 6 bases, with 16 bases left in between. The CDR3 coding sequence is TGTGCCATCCTGGGACCTGGGGCCGAGCAGTACTTC. Translation: CAILGPGAEQYF.

This clonotype was detected many times. The DNA of the CDR3 is TGCAGTGCTTCAGGGCCAGGGGCCAAAGGATCCTACACCTTC. It specifies CSASGPGAKGSYTF. The chain combines TRBV20-1 with TRBJ1-2, with D maybe TRBD1 (6 bases). The CDR3 has 14 residues. Trimming pared 5 bases from V and 10 bases from J, leaving 23 bases between. Germline-derived CDR1 and CDR2 are DFQATT and SNEGSKA (reference sequence).

This clonotype occurred a few times. V is TRBV6-2 or TRBV6-3 and J is TRBJ2-3; 7 bases fit TRBD2. The CDR3 contains 16 residues. Looked up from germline, CDR1 is MNHEY and CDR2 is SVGEGT. V gave up 5 bases and J gave up 6 bases; unmatched junction bases: 14. The CDR3, as DNA: TGTGCCAGCAGTAACCCCTGGCGGGGGTTATGGGATACGCAGTATTTT. As protein: CASSNPWRGLWDTQYF.

The V and J genes are TRBV6-1 and TRBJ2-7, with D unresolved. CDR3 length equals 13 residues. The germline gives CDR1 MNHNS, CDR2 SASEGT. Trimming shortened V by 7 bases and J by 3 bases, and 13 bases separated the two germline ends. The CDR3 nucleotides are TGTGCCAGCACCCTGACAATTAACTACGAGCAGTACTTC. Translated: CASTLTINYEQYF.

This clonotype has just one count. The genes are TRBV21-1 and TRBJ2-1; whether TRBD2, the table's D call, matches the DNA was not checked. TRBV21-1 is deemed a pseudogene. The CDR3 is 14 residues long. CDR3 in amino acids: CAGRKGSSYNEQFF. For the CDR3, the DNA is TGTGCCGGGAGGAAGGGGAGCTCCTACAATGAGCAGTTCTTC.

This clonotype was counted ten times or more. The chain uses TRBV5-1 and TRBJ2-3, with D perhaps TRBD1 or TRBD2 (5 bases each). Trimming pared 3 bases from V and 1 base from J, leaving 12 bases between. The CDR3 runs 15 residues. In germline, CDR1 is SGHRS, CDR2 YFSETQ. CDR3 coding DNA: TGCGCCAGCAGCTGGGGGAGTTCACGCACAGATACGCAGTATTTT. This gives the protein CASSWGSSRTDTQYF.

This chain joins TRBV28 and TRBJ2-7; a weak D match, TRBD2 (5 bases). V was trimmed by 7 bases and J by 4 bases, leaving 17 bases between them. Germline loops: CDR1 MDHEN, CDR2 SYDVKM. The CDR3 runs to 14 residues. The CDR3 bases are TGTGCCAGCACCCCGGCGAGGGAGATTTACGAGCAGTACTTC. Translation gives CASTPAREIYEQYF.

In its sample, this clonotype was seen a few times. This chain joins TRBV30 and TRBJ2-1; possibly TRBD1 for D (5 bases). Trimming pared 3 bases from V and 1 base from J, leaving 10 bases between. The CDR3 extends over 14 amino acids. CDR1 and CDR2 (germline): GTSNPN, SVGIG (reference sequence). The CDR3 DNA follows: TGTGCCTGGAGAGGGGTCGGGTCCTACAATGAGCAGTTCTTC. This gives the protein CAWRGVGSYNEQFF.

The chain is built from TRBV20-1 and TRBJ2-1, with D unclear. The CDR3 consists of 13 residues. V lost 0 bases and J 8 bases, leaving 11 bases between the germline ends. Germline V lookup: CDR1 DFQATT, CDR2 SNEGSKA (reference sequence). CDR3 region: CSAREMVGYEQFF. The CDR3 coding sequence is TGCAGTGCTAGAGAAATGGTGGGGTATGAGCAGTTCTTC.

This CDR3 reads CASSETVSGANVLTF. The CDR3 DNA sequence: TGTGCCAGCAGCGAAACAGTCTCTGGGGCCAACGTCCTGACTTTC. V is TRBV7-2 and J is TRBJ2-6; D is undetermined. This CDR3 has 15 amino acids. Germline CDR1 SGHTA, CDR2 FQGNSA. V lost 5 bases and J 0 bases, leaving 8 bases between the germline ends.

This clonotype has a count of ten or more. The chain couples TRBV29-1 to TRBJ2-1; 8 bases fit TRBD1. Germline loops: CDR1 SQVTM, CDR2 ANQGSEA. V dropped 7 bases and J dropped 8; count of bases not matched to a gene: 13. CDR3 length: 14 amino acids. CDR3 sequence (DNA): TGCAGCGGCCGGGACAGGAGGGGTTCGGATGAGCAGTTCTTC. Translating gives CSGRDRRGSDEQFF.

This rearrangement joins TRBV6-5 to TRBJ2-5; D might be TRBD1 (6 bases). The CDR3 covers 20 residues. The germline V gene encodes CDR1 MNHEY and CDR2 SVGAGI. Trimming took 5 bases from V and 5 from J, leaving 33 bases between them. The CDR3 nucleotides read TGTGCCAGCAGTCCACGATACTCCCCCAGCCGAGGCGCAGACAGGGAGACCCAGTACTTC. This sequence encodes CASSPRYSPSRGADRETQYF.

The chain combines TRBV4-1 with TRBJ2-5; 10 nucleotides match TRBD1. V gave up 3 bases and J gave up 5 bases; unmatched junction bases: 6. The V gene's germline CDR1 is MGHRA and CDR2 YSYEKL. The CDR3 runs 15 residues. Written as DNA, the CDR3 is TGCGCCAGCAGCCAGAGGACAGGGGGTGCGGAGACCCAGTACTTC. The encoded protein is CASSQRTGGAETQYF.

At least ten counts were recorded for this clonotype. This chain joins TRBV27 and TRBJ2-1; 7 bases map to TRBD2. Germline trimming cut 5 bases from V and 5 bases from J; bases unmatched to any gene: 12. Germline lookup yields CDR1 MNHEY and CDR2 SMNVEV (reference sequence). The CDR3 consists of 16 residues. CDR3 nucleotide sequence: TGTGCCAGCAGTCTCTCTAGCGGTAGCTCGCACAATGAGCAGTTCTTC. As protein: CASSLSSGSSHNEQFF.

This clonotype was counted ten times or more. This rearrangement joins TRBV12-3 or TRBV12-4 to TRBJ2-7, with TRBD2 matching 12 bases. The V gene end was trimmed by 3 bases and the J gene end by 2 bases; junction bases not matched to a gene: 8. The CDR3 runs to 17 residues. CDR3 amino acids: CASSFPLAGGRTYEQYF. The CDR3 nucleotides read TGTGCCAGCAGTTTCCCTCTAGCGGGGGGGAGGACCTACGAGCAGTACTTC.

The chain carries TRBV5-1 and TRBJ2-2; TRBD2 matches at 13 bases. Looked up from germline, CDR1 is SGHRS and CDR2 is YFSETQ. The CDR3 has 17 residues. The V segment lost 0 bases and the J segment 7 bases; nucleotides outside the gene matches: 6. CDR3 in amino acids: CASSLELAGGPYGELFF. The CDR3 coding sequence is TGCGCCAGCAGCTTGGAACTAGCGGGGGGGCCGTACGGGGAGCTGTTTTTT. Together with reference TRBV5-1 and TRBJ2-2, the CDR3 gives the full variable domain: KAGVTQTPRYLIKTRGQQVTLSCSPISGHRSVSWYQQTPGQGLQFLFEYFSETQRNKGNFPGRFSGRQFSNSRSEMNVSTLELGDSALYLCASSLELAGGPYGELFFGEGSRLTVL.

This clonotype was counted ten times or more. The rearrangement joins TRBV20-1 to TRBJ2-5; D not certain. The CDR3 contains 11 residues. V was trimmed by 5 bases and J by 1 base, leaving 5 bases between them. The V gene's germline CDR1 is DFQATT and CDR2 SNEGSKA (reference sequence). The chain's CDR3 is CSALGQETQYF. DNA for the CDR3: TGCAGTGCTCTGGGCCAAGAGACCCAGTACTTC.